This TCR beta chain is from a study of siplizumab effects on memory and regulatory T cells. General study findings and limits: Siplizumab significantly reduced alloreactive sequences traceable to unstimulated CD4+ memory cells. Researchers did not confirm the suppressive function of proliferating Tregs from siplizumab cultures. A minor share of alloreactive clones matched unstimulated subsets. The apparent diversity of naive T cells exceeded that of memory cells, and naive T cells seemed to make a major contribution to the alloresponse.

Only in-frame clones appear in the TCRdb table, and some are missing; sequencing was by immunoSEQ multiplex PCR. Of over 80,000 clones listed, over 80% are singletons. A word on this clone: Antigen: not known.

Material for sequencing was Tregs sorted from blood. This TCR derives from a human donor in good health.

CDR3 loop: CASSPQPPGAPYGYTF. CDR3 bases: TGTGCCAGCTCACCACAGCCGCCAGGAGCCCCCTATGGCTACACCTTC. The V call is TRBV18, the J call TRBJ1-2; no reliable D call. Trimming cost V 1 base and J 4 bases, with 16 bases left between them. CDR3 length: 16 amino acids. The germline CDR1 and CDR2 sequences are KGHSH and LQKENI.